This entry describes one T cell receptor (beta chain). The antigen remains undetermined. Germline V gene lookup returns CDR1 LNHDA and CDR2 SQIVND (reference sequence). This CDR3 has 14 amino acids. Trimming took off 10 bases at V and 4 bases at J, with 17 bases between the two ends. The data belong to a study of cytomegalovirus exposure and HLA in healthy donors. Study at large: The roughly 120 validation repertoires, a later analysis reported, used the same platform as the 550 to 700 repertoires from the first cohort. Regarding the study as a whole: In the 120 validation repertoires, roughly 94% of cluster scores exceeded 0, per a later analysis.

Clones were sequenced by immunoSEQ multiplex PCR, and TCRdb holds only the in-frame ones, with some missing. This sample has 150,000 to 180,000 clones, with 80% to 90% found just once. The sequencing input was PBMCs. The source of this sequence is a man between 18 and 35 years old in good health and CMV-seropositive. V gene TRBV19 combines with J gene TRBJ2-1; tentatively, D is TRBD2 (6 bases). CDR3 loop: CATPRLAPYNEQFF. The CDR3 bases are TGTGCCACTCCCAGGCTAGCGCCGTACAATGAGCAGTTCTTC.